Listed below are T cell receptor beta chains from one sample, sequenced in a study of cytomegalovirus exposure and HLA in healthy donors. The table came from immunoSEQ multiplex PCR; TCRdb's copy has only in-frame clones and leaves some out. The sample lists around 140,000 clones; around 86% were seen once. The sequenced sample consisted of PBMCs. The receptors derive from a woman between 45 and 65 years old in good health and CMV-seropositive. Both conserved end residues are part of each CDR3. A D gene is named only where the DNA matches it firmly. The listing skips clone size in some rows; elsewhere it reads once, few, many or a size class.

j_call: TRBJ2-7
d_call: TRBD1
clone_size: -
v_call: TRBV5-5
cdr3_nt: TGTGCCAGCAGCTTGGGTCCGACAGGGAGATACTACGAGCAGTACTTC
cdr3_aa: CASSLGPTGRYYEQYF

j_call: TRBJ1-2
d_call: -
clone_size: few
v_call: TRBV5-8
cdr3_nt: TGTGCCAGCAGCTCCTCGGGGTACTATGGCTACACCTTC
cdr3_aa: CASSSSGYYGYTF

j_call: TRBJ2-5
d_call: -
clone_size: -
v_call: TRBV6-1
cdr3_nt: TGTGCCAGCAGACCTACCTCGAGGGAGACCCAGTACTTC
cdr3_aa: CASRPTSRETQYF

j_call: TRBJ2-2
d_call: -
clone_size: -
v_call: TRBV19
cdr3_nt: TGTGCCAGTAGTGCCCCACGGCGGGGAAACACCGGGGAGCTGTTTTTT
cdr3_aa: CASSAPRRGNTGELFF

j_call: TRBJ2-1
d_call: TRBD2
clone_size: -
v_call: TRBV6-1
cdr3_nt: TGTGCCAGCAACTTACTAGCGGGGGGCTACAATGAGCAGTTCTTC
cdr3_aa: CASNLLAGGYNEQFF

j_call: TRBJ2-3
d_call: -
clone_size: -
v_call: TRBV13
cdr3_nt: TGTGCCAGCAGCACCCGTCGCAGGGGCTTTGCAGATACGCAGTATTTT
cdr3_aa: CASSTRRRGFADTQYF

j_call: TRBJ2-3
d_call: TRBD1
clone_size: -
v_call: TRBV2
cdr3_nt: TGTGCCAGCAGTGAACTCTTGGGCGCGTACAGGGGCCTCACAGATACGCAGTATTTT
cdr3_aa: CASSELLGAYRGLTDTQYF

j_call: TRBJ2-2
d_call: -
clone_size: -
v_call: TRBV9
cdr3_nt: TGTGCCAGCAGCCCCAGGATGGGTGCGGGCGGAACCGGGGAGCTGTTTTTT
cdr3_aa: CASSPRMGAGGTGELFF

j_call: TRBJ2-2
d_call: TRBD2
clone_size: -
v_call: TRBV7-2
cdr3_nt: TGTGCCAGCAGCTTAGACCTAGCGGGGAACACCGGGGAGCTGTTTTTT
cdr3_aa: CASSLDLAGNTGELFF

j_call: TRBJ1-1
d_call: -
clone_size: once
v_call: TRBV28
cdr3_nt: TGTGCCAGCAGCTTATTAGTCGGGTGGGGGGGCGGTTCGTACACTGAAGCTTTCTTT
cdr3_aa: CASSLLVGWGGGSYTEAFF

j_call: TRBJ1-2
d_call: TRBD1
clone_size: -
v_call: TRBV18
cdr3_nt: TGTGCCAGCTCACCACGGGACAGGGAAAATGGCTACACCTTC
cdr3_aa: CASSPRDRENGYTF

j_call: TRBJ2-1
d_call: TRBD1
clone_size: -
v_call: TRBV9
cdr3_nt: TGTGCCAGCAGCCCAGGACAGGGTAGGGCCAATGAGCAGTTCTTC
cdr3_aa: CASSPGQGRANEQFF

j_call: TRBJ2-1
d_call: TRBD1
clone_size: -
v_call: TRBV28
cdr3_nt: TGTGCCAGCAGTTTTGGACAGGGCACGAATGAGCAGTTCTTC
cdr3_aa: CASSFGQGTNEQFF

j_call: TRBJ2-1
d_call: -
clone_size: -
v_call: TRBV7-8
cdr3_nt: TGTGCCAGCAGCGTTACTAGCTTCTCCTACAATGAGCAGTTCTTC
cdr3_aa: CASSVTSFSYNEQFF

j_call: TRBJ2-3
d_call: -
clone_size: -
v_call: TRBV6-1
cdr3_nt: TGTGCCAGCATATACAGTGGGTCAGATACGCAGTATTTT
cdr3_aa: CASIYSGSDTQYF

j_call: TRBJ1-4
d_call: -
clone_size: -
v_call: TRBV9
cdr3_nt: TGTGCCAGCAGCGTAGGAGCGACAGGAGGTGAAAAACTGTTTTTT
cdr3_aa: CASSVGATGGEKLFF

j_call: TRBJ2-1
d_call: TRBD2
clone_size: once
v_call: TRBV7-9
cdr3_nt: TGTGCCAGCAGCCCGCTCGGACTAGCGACGGGGAATGAGCAGTTCTTC
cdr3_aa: CASSPLGLATGNEQFF

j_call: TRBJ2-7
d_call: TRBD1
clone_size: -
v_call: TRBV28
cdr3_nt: TGTGCCAGCAGTTTTCCTGCAGGGGGCTACGAGCAGTACTTC
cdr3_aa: CASSFPAGGYEQYF

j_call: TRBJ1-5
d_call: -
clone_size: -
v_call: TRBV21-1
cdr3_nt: TGTGCCAGCACCAAAAATATGGGACAAAATCAGCCCCAGCATTTT
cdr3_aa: CASTKNMGQNQPQHF

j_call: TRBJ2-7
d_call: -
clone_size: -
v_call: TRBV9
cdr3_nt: TGTGCCAGCAGCGTCACGGACAGCCCCTCCTACGAGCAGTACTTC
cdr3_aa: CASSVTDSPSYEQYF

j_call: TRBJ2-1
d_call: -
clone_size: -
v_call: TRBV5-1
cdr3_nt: TGCGCCAGCAGCTTGGCCGTATCGGGGAATGAGCAGTTCTTC
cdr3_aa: CASSLAVSGNEQFF

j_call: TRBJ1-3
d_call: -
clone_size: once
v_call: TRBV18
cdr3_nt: TGTGCCAGCTCACCACCGGAGGGATCTGGAAACACCATATATTTT
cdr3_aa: CASSPPEGSGNTIYF

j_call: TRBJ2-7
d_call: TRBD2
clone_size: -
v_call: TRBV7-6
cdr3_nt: TGTGCCAGCAGCTTAGAAGGTAGCGGGATCGACGAGCAGTACTTC
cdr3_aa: CASSLEGSGIDEQYF

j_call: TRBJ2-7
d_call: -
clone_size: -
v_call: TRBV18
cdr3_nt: TGTGCCAGCTCACTGCCGATGCTAAGTAACCAGGGAGGGCAGTACTTC
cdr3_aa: CASSLPMLSNQGGQYF

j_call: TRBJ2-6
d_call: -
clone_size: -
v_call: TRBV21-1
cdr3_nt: TGTGCCATCCAACCGGACAGGGGTAGAACTGGGGCCAACGTCCTGACTTTC
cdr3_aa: CAIQPDRGRTGANVLTF

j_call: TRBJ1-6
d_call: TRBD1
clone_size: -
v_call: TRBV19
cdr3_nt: TGTGCCAGTAGTTCACGAACAGGGGGTACGAATTCACCCCTCCACTTT
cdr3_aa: CASSSRTGGTNSPLHF

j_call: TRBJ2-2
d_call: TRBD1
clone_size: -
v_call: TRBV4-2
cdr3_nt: TGTGCCAGCAGCCTATGGACAGGCTCGAACACCGGGGAGCTGTTTTTT
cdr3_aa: CASSLWTGSNTGELFF

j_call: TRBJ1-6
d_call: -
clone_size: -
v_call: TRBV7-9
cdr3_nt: TGTGCCAGCAGCTTACGGGGTTCACCCCTCCACTTT
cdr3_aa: CASSLRGSPLHF

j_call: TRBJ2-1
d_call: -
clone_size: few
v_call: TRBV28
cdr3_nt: TGTGCCAGCAGTTTAAACGGGGTCAATGAGCAGTTCTTC
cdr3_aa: CASSLNGVNEQFF

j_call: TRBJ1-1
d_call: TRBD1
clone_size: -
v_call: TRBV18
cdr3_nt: TGTGCCGGCTCACTCCCGGGACAGGTTGGTAACACTGAAGCTTTCTTT
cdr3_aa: CAGSLPGQVGNTEAFF

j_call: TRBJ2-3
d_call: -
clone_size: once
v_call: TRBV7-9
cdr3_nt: TGTGCCAGCAGTCGTAGAACAGATACGCAGTATTTT
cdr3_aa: CASSRRTDTQYF

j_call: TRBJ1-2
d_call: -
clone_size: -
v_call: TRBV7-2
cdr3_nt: TGTGCCAGCAGCGAACCCCCAGGGAACAGCTACACCTTC
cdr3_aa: CASSEPPGNSYTF

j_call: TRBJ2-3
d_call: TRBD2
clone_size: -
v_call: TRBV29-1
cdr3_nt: TGCAGCGTTGTGGGATTAGCGGGGTCGGGAACAGATACGCAGTATTTT
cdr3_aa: CSVVGLAGSGTDTQYF

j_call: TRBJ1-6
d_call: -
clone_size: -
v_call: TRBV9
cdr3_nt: TGTGCCAGCAGCGTAGATCAGGTGGCTAATTCACCCCTCCACTTT
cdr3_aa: CASSVDQVANSPLHF

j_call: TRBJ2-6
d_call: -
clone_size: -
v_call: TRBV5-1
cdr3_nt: TGCGCCAGCAGCTTGGGACGCGGGACCTCTGGGGCCAACGTCCTGACTTTC
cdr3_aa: CASSLGRGTSGANVLTF

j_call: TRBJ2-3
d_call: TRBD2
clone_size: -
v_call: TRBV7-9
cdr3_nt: TGTTCCAGCAGCTCCGGACTAGCGGGATGGACAGATACGCAGTATTTT
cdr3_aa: CSSSSGLAGWTDTQYF

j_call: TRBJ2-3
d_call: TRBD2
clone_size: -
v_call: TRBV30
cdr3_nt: TGTGCCTGGCCTTGGACTAGTTCTGATACGCAGTATTTT
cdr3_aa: CAWPWTSSDTQYF

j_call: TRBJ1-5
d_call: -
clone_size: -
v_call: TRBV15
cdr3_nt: TGTGCCACCAGCAGCCGACGGGACACAAATCAGCCCCAGCATTTT
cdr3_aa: CATSSRRDTNQPQHF

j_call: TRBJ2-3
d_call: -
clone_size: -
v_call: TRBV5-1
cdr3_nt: TGCGCCAGCAGCTGGGGGGATAGGAGAGATACGCAGTATTTT
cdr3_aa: CASSWGDRRDTQYF

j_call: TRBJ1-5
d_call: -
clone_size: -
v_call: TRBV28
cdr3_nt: TGTGCCAGCAGCTACGAACCCGGGACATCCGATCAGCCCCAGCATTTT
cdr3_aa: CASSYEPGTSDQPQHF

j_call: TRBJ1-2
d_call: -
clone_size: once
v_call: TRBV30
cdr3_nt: TGTGCCTGGACCAAACTCCGGGGGGGCTATGGCTACACCTTC
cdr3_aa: CAWTKLRGGYGYTF

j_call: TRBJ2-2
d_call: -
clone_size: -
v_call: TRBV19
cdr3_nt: TGTGCCAGTCACGTGGAGGGGCCCACCGGGGAGCTGTTTTTT
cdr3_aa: CASHVEGPTGELFF

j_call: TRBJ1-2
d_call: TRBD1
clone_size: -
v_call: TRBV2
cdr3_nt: TGTGCCAGCAGCCTGGGACAGGGTTTTGGCTACACCTTC
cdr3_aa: CASSLGQGFGYTF